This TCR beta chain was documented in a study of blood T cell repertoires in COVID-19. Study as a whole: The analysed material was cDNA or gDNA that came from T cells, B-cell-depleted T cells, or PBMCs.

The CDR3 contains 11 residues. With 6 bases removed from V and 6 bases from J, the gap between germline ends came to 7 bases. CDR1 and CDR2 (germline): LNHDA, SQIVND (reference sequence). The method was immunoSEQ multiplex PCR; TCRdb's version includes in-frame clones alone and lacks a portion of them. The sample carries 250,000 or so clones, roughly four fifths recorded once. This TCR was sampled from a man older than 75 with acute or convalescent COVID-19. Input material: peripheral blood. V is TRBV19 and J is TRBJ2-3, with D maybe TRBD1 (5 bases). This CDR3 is CASRGPDTQYF. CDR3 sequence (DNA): TGTGCCAGTAGGGGGCCGGATACGCAGTATTTT. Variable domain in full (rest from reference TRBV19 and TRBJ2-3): DGGITQSPKYLFRKEGQNVTLSCEQNLNHDAMYWYRQDPGQGLRLIYYSQIVNDFQKGDIAEGYSVSREKKESFPLTVTSAQKNPTAFYLCASRGPDTQYFGPGTRLTVL.